This TCR beta chain was sequenced during a study of blood T cell repertoires in COVID-19. V shed 4 bases and J shed 3 bases, with 18 bases lying between them. The length of the CDR3 is 16 residues. CDR1 MGHRA and CDR2 YSYEKL come from the germline V gene. Data came from immunoSEQ multiplex PCR; TCRdb stores just in-frame clones and leaves some out. This sample has fewer than 65,000 clones, with around 78% found just once. The chain links TRBV4-1 to TRBJ1-1, with a possible D match to TRBD1 (5 bases). The sample consisted of peripheral blood. This receptor was obtained from a human donor in a cohort sampled during active COVID-19. The CDR3 DNA sequence: TGCGCCAGCAGCCTGGGGCCCCCGGGGGGAGACACTGAAGCTTTCTTT. This encodes CASSLGPPGGDTEAFF.